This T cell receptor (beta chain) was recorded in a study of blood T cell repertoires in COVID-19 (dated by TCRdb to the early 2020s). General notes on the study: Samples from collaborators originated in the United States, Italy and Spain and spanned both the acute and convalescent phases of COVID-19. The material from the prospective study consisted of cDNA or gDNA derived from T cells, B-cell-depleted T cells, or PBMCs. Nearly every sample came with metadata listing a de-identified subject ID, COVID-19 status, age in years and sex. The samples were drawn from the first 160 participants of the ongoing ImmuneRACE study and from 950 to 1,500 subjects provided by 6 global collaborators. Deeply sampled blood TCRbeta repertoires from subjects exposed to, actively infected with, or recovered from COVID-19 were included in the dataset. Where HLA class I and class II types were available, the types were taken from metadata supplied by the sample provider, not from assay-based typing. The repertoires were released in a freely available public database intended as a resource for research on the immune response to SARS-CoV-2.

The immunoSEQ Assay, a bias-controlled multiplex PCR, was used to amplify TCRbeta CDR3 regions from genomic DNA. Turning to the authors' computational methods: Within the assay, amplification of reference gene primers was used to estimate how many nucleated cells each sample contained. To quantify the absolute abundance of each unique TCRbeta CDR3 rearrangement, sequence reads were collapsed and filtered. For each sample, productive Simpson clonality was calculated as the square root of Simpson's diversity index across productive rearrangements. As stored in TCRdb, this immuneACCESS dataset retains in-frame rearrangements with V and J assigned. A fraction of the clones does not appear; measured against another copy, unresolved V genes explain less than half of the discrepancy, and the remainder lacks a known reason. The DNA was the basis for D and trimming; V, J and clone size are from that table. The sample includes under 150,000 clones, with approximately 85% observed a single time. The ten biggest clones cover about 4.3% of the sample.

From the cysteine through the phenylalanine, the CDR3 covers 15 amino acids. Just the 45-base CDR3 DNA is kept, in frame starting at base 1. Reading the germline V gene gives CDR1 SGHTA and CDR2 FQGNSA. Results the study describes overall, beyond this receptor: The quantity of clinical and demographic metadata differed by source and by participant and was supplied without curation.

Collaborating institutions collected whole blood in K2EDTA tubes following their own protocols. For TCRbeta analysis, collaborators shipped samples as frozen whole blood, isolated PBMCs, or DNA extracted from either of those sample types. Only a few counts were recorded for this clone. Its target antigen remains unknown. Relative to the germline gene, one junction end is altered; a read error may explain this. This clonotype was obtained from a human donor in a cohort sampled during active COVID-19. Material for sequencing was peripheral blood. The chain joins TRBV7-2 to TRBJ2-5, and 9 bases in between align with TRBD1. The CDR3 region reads CASSVANRGPETQYF. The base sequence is TGTGCCAGCAGCGTAGCAAACAGGGGGCCAGAGACCCAGTACTTC.